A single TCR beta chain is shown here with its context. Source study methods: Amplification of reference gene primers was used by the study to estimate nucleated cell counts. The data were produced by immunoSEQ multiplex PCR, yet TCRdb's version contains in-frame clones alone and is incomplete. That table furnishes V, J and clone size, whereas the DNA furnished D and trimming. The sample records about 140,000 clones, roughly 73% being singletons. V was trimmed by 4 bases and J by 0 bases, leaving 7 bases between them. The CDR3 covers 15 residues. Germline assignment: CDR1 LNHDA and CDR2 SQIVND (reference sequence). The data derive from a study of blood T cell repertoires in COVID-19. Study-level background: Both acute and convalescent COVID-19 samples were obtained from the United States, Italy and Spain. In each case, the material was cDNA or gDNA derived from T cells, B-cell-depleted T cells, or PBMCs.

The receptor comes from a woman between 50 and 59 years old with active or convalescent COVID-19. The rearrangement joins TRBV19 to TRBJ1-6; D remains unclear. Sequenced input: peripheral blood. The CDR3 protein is CASSSTSSYNSPLHF. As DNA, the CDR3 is TGTGCCAGTAGTAGTACCAGCTCCTATAATTCACCCCTCCACTTT.